The table lists the clone carrying this TCR beta chain with a count of one. Its antigen is as yet unknown. The sample comes from a study of cytotoxic CD8 clonotypes in ibrutinib-treated CLL. Study-wide context: The patients, over ten relapsed/refractory and 15 treatment-naive, included around 17 who were IGHV unmutated. Timing of response sample collection was a median roughly twelve months after treatment start, with a range of 6 to 36. Study outcomes and limitations: Patients showed higher baseline clonality than age-matched healthy donors, and it tracked circulating CD8+ T-cell counts. Public clonotypes were rare and shrank or held steady on treatment.

Sequenced by immunoSEQ multiplex PCR; TCRdb stores in-frame clones only, minus some. In the table there are 250,000 to 350,000 clones, 60% to 80% of which are singletons. Germline CDR1 SEHNR, CDR2 FQNEAQ (reference sequence). V was pared by 4 bases and J by 0 bases, with 21 bases between. CDR3 length equals 19 residues. This chain connects TRBV7-9 to TRBJ2-2; the D is unclear. The clonotype comes from a human donor with chronic lymphocytic leukemia. Sample: PBMCs, taken at disease progression, from a patient treated with ibrutinib. For the CDR3, the DNA is TGTGCCAGCAGCTCCCGCCGGGCCGATAACCCCTCGAACACCGGGGAGCTGTTTTTT. Amino acids: CASSSRRADNPSNTGELFF.